Below are 18 T cell receptor beta chains sequenced from a single sample in a study of Tregs in tolerant kidney transplant recipients. The repertoire was sequenced with immunoSEQ multiplex PCR; TCRdb's copy has only in-frame clones and lacks some. The data show about 110,000 clones, with roughly 90% seen just once and 0.34% held by the top ten. The sequencing used CD4+ T cells from blood, collected before the transplant. These receptors all stem from a human donor who received a combined kidney and bone marrow transplant.

V and J are TRBV2 and TRBJ2-2, with 14 bases that match TRBD2. The germline gives CDR1 SNHLY, CDR2 FYNNEI. The junction had 4 bases not matched to a gene; V was cut back by 5 bases and J by 5 bases. The CDR3 contains 16 residues. CDR3 region: CASSLRTSGRTGELFF. The CDR3 DNA sequence: TGTGCCAGCAGTCTTCGGACTAGCGGGAGGACCGGGGAGCTGTTTTTT.

The J gene is TRBJ2-7, the V gene TRBV27; 7 bases line up with TRBD1. J gave up 5 bases and V 4 bases, and 8 bases lay outside the gene matches. Germline V gene sequence: CDR1 MNHEY, CDR2 SMNVEV (reference sequence). There are 14 residues in the CDR3. This CDR3 is CASSSRQGMNEQYF. As DNA, the CDR3 is TGTGCCAGCAGTTCCCGACAGGGAATGAACGAGCAGTACTTC.

This chain links TRBV18 with TRBJ1-2, with 9 nucleotides matching TRBD1. The CDR3 covers 16 residues. With 3 bases clipped from V and 2 bases from J, the junction kept 7 bases outside the gene matches. The germline CDR1 and CDR2 sequences are KGHSH and LQKENI. The CDR3 DNA sequence: TGTGCCAGCTCACCTGGGGGACAGGGTACGAACTATGGCTACACCTTC. Its protein is CASSPGGQGTNYGYTF.

CDR3 bases: TGTGCCAGCTCAGAGACTAGCGGTAGCACAGATACGCAGTATTTT. Amino acid sequence: CASSETSGSTDTQYF. This chain connects TRBV18 to TRBJ2-3; 9 bases match TRBD2. Germline V lookup: CDR1 KGHSH, CDR2 LQKENI. Trimming removed 5 bases from V and 0 bases from J; junction bases left unmatched: 3. The CDR3 runs to 15 residues.

The J gene is TRBJ2-7, the V gene TRBV7-7, with D maybe TRBD2 (6 bases). There are 14 residues in the CDR3. CDR1 is SSHAT, CDR2 FNYEAQ, per germline (reference sequence). Trimming shortened V by 1 base and J by 6 bases, and 13 bases separated the two germline ends. The CDR3, as DNA: TGTGCCAGCAGCTTAGAGGAGGGAACGTCCGAGCAGTACTTC. This translates into CASSLEEGTSEQYF.

The chain combines TRBV5-6 with TRBJ2-3; 13 nucleotides line up with TRBD2. The CDR3 runs to 16 residues. CDR1 and CDR2 from the germline V gene are SGHDT and YYEEEE. The V gene end was trimmed by 3 bases and the J gene end by 1 base; junction bases not matched to a gene: 2. In DNA form, the CDR3 reads TGTGCCAGCAGCTCCGGACTAGCGGGGGGCACAGATACGCAGTATTTT. As protein: CASSSGLAGGTDTQYF. Using reference TRBV5-6 and TRBJ2-3 for the parts outside the CDR3, the full variable domain is DAGVTQSPTHLIKTRGQQVTLRCSPKSGHDTVSWYQQALGQGPQFIFQYYEEEERQRGNFPDRFSGHQFPNYSSELNVNALLLGDSALYLCASSSGLAGGTDTQYFGPGTRLTVL.

The rearrangement uses TRBV15 and TRBJ2-5, with TRBD2 matching over 7 bases. From germline, CDR1 is LNHNV and CDR2 YYDKDF (reference sequence). The V and J ends lost 7 bases and 5 bases, in that order; junction bases with no gene match: 13. The CDR3 loop spans 15 amino acids. As DNA, the CDR3 is TGTGCCACCACGGGCGGGGAAGCGGGGTCTGAGACCCAGTACTTC. Its protein product is CATTGGEAGSETQYF.

This chain links TRBV27 with TRBJ2-1; possible D gene TRBD2, 6 bases. The germline V gene encodes CDR1 MNHEY and CDR2 SMNVEV (reference sequence). CDR3 length: 16 amino acids. V lost 5 bases and J 2 bases, leaving 16 bases between the germline ends. The CDR3 loop is CASSPLSAGTYNEQFF. In nucleotides, the CDR3 is TGTGCCAGCAGTCCCCTTAGTGCGGGAACCTACAATGAGCAGTTCTTC.

The rearrangement links TRBV28 to TRBJ1-1; a possible D gene is TRBD1 (6 bases). CDR1 is MDHEN and CDR2 is SYDVKM in the germline V gene. V was cut by 2 bases and J by 4 bases, with 8 bases left in between. CDR3 length: 13 residues. The CDR3 DNA sequence: TGTGCCAGCAGTTTAGGGGGCCCCACTGAAGCTTTCTTT. Translation: CASSLGGPTEAFF.

The chain recombines TRBV7-2 with TRBJ2-7, with a weak D call TRBD1 (6 bases). This CDR3 is built from 15 residues. The V gene's germline CDR1 is SGHTA and CDR2 FQGNSA. Trimming left V 0 bases short and J 2 bases short, with 11 bases between. The CDR3 DNA is TGTGCCAGCAGCTTAGCAGACAGGTCAACCTACGAGCAGTACTTC. It specifies CASSLADRSTYEQYF.

The chain employs TRBV29-1 and TRBJ1-2, with 8 bases that match TRBD1. Germline CDR1 and CDR2: SQVTM and ANQGSEA. This CDR3 has 12 residues. Losses at the gene ends were 7 bases for V and 7 bases for J; bases not matched to a gene: 8. The CDR3 spells CSAGQGDAGYTF. DNA of the CDR3: TGCAGCGCTGGACAGGGTGACGCTGGCTACACCTTC.

This chain uses TRBV2 with TRBJ1-4; D gene ambiguous. The CDR3 spans 15 residues. Germline CDR1 is SNHLY and CDR2 is FYNNEI. Trimming took 7 bases from V and 8 from J, leaving 20 bases between them. Written as DNA, the CDR3 is TGTGCCAGCAAAAAAGCGGGGATCACAAACGAAAAACTGTTTTTT. Its translation: CASKKAGITNEKLFF.

The J gene is TRBJ2-1, the V gene TRBV7-2; maybe TRBD2 (6 bases). Trimming took off 5 bases at V and 6 bases at J, with 17 bases between the two ends. This CDR3 contains 15 residues. Germline CDR1 is SGHTA and CDR2 is FQGNSA. The CDR3 here is CASSQGTLGGNEQFF. The CDR3 DNA is TGTGCCAGCAGCCAGGGAACACTGGGGGGCAATGAGCAGTTCTTC.

The V gene is TRBV28, the J gene TRBJ2-7; tentatively, D is TRBD2 (6 bases). V was shortened by 8 bases and J by 3 bases, with 11 bases between the two germline ends. Germline V CDR1 and CDR2: MDHEN, SYDVKM. The CDR3 consists of 12 residues. CDR3 bases: TGTGCCAGCTATTCGGAGGGCTACGAGCAGTACTTC. Its protein is CASYSEGYEQYF.

The chain combines TRBV10-1 with TRBJ2-1; tentative D call: TRBD1 (6 bases). Trimming took 6 bases from V and 0 from J, leaving 15 bases between them. CDR1 and CDR2 from the germline V gene are WNHNN and SYGVQD (reference sequence). The length of the CDR3 is 16 residues. Here the CDR3 reads CASRTGQTYSYNEQFF. The DNA for the CDR3 is TGCGCCAGCAGGACGGGACAAACATACTCCTACAATGAGCAGTTCTTC.

The chain combines TRBV19 with TRBJ2-1; possibly TRBD1 for D (7 bases). Germline CDR1 and CDR2: LNHDA and SQIVND (reference sequence). V dropped 4 bases and J dropped 9 bases, with 10 bases sitting between them. The CDR3 consists of 12 residues. CDR3 sequence: CASSNQGGEQFF. The CDR3 bases are TGTGCCAGTAGTAACCAGGGGGGTGAGCAGTTCTTC.

This chain links TRBV2 with TRBJ2-5; maybe TRBD2 (5 bases). Germline CDR1 reads SNHLY; CDR2 reads FYNNEI. This CDR3 has 16 residues. The V end lost 0 bases, the J end lost 4 bases, and 15 bases lay between the germline ends. This chain's CDR3 is CASSEALRGGGETQYF. CDR3 coding DNA: TGTGCCAGCAGTGAAGCGCTTCGGGGTGGAGGAGAGACCCAGTACTTC.

This clone occurred a few times. V gene TRBV19 combines with J gene TRBJ1-1, with 9 bases matching TRBD1. Germline assignment: CDR1 LNHDA and CDR2 SQIVND (reference sequence). CDR3 length equals 12 residues. The V segment lost 8 bases and the J segment 9 bases; nucleotides outside the gene matches: 7. CDR3 bases: TGTGCCAGTCTAGCCGGGACAGGGAAAGCTTTCTTT. As protein: CASLAGTGKAFF.